This TCR beta chain stems from a study of blood T cell repertoires in COVID-19. The wider study: Samples taken during acute and convalescent COVID-19 were collected in the United States, Italy and Spain. In each case, the material was cDNA or gDNA derived from T cells, B-cell-depleted T cells, or PBMCs.

As handled by the study authors: The assay estimated nucleated cells by amplifying reference gene primers. Sequencing was performed with immunoSEQ multiplex PCR; in TCRdb, only in-frame clones are kept and a portion is missing. V and J calls and clone size come straight from that table; D and trimming were deduced from the DNA. The sample lists under 75,000 clones; around four fifths were seen once. The TCR sequence derives from a woman aged 45-65 years with active or convalescent COVID-19. Sequenced input: peripheral blood.

The CDR3 nucleotides read TGTGCCAGCAGCCCCCGGCTAGCGGGAAACACCGGGGAGCTGTTTTTT. Its translation is CASSPRLAGNTGELFF. This chain joins TRBV9 and TRBJ2-2, with TRBD2 identical over 9 bases. The CDR3 runs 16 residues. Germline CDR1 SGDLS, CDR2 YYNGEE. J lost 2 bases, V lost 4 bases, and 6 bases had no gene match.